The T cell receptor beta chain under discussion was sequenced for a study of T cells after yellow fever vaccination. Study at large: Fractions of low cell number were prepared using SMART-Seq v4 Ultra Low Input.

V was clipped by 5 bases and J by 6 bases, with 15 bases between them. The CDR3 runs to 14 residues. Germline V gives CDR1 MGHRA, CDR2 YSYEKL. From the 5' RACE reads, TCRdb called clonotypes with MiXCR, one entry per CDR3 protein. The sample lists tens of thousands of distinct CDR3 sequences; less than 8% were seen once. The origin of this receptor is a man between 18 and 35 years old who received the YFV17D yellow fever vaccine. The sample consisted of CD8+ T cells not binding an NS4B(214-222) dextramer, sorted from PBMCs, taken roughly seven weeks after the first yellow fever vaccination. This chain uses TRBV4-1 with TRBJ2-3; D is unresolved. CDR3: CASSTAPATDTQYF. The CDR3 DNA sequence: TGCGCCAGCAGCACGGCCCCCGCGACGGATACGCAGTATTTT.